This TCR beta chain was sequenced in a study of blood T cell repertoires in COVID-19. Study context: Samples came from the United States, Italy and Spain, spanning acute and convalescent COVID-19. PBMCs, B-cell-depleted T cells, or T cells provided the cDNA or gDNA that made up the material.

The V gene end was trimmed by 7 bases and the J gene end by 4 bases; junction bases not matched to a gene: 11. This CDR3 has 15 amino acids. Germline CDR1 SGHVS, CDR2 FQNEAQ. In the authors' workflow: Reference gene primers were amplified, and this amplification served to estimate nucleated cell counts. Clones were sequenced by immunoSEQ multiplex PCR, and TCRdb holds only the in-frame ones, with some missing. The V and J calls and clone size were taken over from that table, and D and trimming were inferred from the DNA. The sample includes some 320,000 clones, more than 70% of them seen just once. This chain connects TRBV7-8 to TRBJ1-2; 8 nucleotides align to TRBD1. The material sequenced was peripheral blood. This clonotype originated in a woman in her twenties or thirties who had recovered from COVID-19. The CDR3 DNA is TGTGCCAGCACTTACACCGGGACAGGAGCCTATGGCTACACCTTC. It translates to CASTYTGTGAYGYTF.